The rows below give T cell receptor beta chains drawn from one sample of a study of blood T cell repertoires in COVID-19. Profiled with immunoSEQ multiplex PCR; TCRdb holds only in-frame clones, not every one. The data hold about 270,000 clones, with approximately 90% observed a single time. The source material was PBMCs or T cells enriched from blood (not recorded which). These receptors were collected from a man aged 40-49 years who had been exposed to COVID-19. CDR3s include the opening cysteine and the closing phenylalanine or tryptophan. The D gene is left open where the match is weak. For some rows the clone size is stated as once, few or many, or as a class when expanded; others skip it.

V gene: TRBV30
clone size: .
D gene: .
J gene: TRBJ1-4
CDR3 DNA: TGTGCCTGGAGTCTCGGGGTGGTGGGTGAAAAACTGTTTTTT
CDR3 protein: CAWSLGVVGEKLFF

V gene: TRBV28
clone size: .
D gene: .
J gene: TRBJ1-5
CDR3 DNA: TGTGCCAGCAAACGAAACAGGGAAGGGGGATACAATCAGCCCCAGCATTTT
CDR3 protein: CASKRNREGGYNQPQHF

V gene: TRBV7-3
clone size: .
D gene: .
J gene: TRBJ2-2
CDR3 DNA: TGTGCCAGCAGCCCCGGGGACACCGGGGAGCTGTTTTTT
CDR3 protein: CASSPGDTGELFF

V gene: TRBV5-6
clone size: .
D gene: .
J gene: TRBJ1-1
CDR3 DNA: TGTGCCAGCAAGGTCTGGGGCGGTAATACTGAAGCTTTCTTT
CDR3 protein: CASKVWGGNTEAFF

V gene: TRBV5-8
clone size: .
D gene: .
J gene: TRBJ1-5
CDR3 DNA: TGTGCCAGCAGTTCACAGGGCAGCAATCAGCCCCAGCATTTT
CDR3 protein: CASSSQGSNQPQHF

V gene: TRBV29-1
clone size: once
D gene: TRBD1
J gene: TRBJ1-1
CDR3 DNA: TGCAGCGTTGAAGCAGGGGACAGGGCGGCTTTCTTT
CDR3 protein: CSVEAGDRAAFF

V gene: TRBV27
clone size: .
D gene: .
J gene: TRBJ1-6
CDR3 DNA: TGTGCCAGCCTGAACGGTGAAGATAATTCACCCCTCCACTTT
CDR3 protein: CASLNGEDNSPLHF

V gene: TRBV27
clone size: .
D gene: TRBD2
J gene: TRBJ2-1
CDR3 DNA: TGTGCCAGCAGTTTATCGAGCGGGAGTTTATACAATGAGCAGTTCTTC
CDR3 protein: CASSLSSGSLYNEQFF

V gene: TRBV28
clone size: .
D gene: TRBD1
J gene: TRBJ2-7
CDR3 DNA: TGTGCCAGCAGCCGACCTCGGGACAGGAACTACGAGCAGTACTTC
CDR3 protein: CASSRPRDRNYEQYF

V gene: TRBV3-1/TRBV3-2
clone size: .
D gene: .
J gene: TRBJ2-1
CDR3 DNA: TGTGCCAGCAGCCAACTAGGTTTTATGTTCTTC
CDR3 protein: CASSQLGFMFF

V gene: TRBV2
clone size: .
D gene: TRBD1
J gene: TRBJ1-2
CDR3 DNA: TGTGCCAGCAGTGGGGTAGCAGGGGGAGCTAACTATGGCTACACCTTC
CDR3 protein: CASSGVAGGANYGYTF

V gene: TRBV7-6
clone size: .
D gene: .
J gene: TRBJ1-1
CDR3 DNA: TGTGCCAGCAGCACCGGGTACACTGAAGCTTTCTTT
CDR3 protein: CASSTGYTEAFF

V gene: TRBV5-4
clone size: .
D gene: .
J gene: TRBJ1-4
CDR3 DNA: TGTGCCAGCAGCCCATCTCTAACAGGTGGGGATGAAAAACTGTTTTTT
CDR3 protein: CASSPSLTGGDEKLFF

V gene: TRBV19
clone size: few
D gene: .
J gene: TRBJ1-1
CDR3 DNA: TGTGCCAGTAGTTCCACAGGCGTGAACACTGAAGCTTTCTTT
CDR3 protein: CASSSTGVNTEAFF

V gene: TRBV3-1/TRBV3-2
clone size: once
D gene: TRBD2
J gene: TRBJ2-1
CDR3 DNA: TGTGCCAGCAGCCAAGATTATTCCCTAGCGGGTACGTATGAGCAGTTCTTC
CDR3 protein: CASSQDYSLAGTYEQFF

V gene: TRBV11-2
clone size: .
D gene: .
J gene: TRBJ1-6
CDR3 DNA: TGTGCCAGCAGCTTAGGGGGGCCTCAAATTTCACCCCTCCACTTT
CDR3 protein: CASSLGGPQISPLHF

V gene: TRBV19
clone size: .
D gene: TRBD1
J gene: TRBJ1-1
CDR3 DNA: TGTGCCAGTAGTATAGATCTAGGGACAGTCAGGACTGAAGCTTTCTTT
CDR3 protein: CASSIDLGTVRTEAFF

V gene: TRBV30
clone size: .
D gene: .
J gene: TRBJ1-2
CDR3 DNA: TGTGCCTGGAGTGTAGCAGGGAACTATGGCTACACCTTC
CDR3 protein: CAWSVAGNYGYTF

V gene: TRBV2
clone size: .
D gene: TRBD1
J gene: TRBJ2-7
CDR3 DNA: TGTGCCAGCAGTAAAGACAGGGAAGGCTACGAGCAGTACTTC
CDR3 protein: CASSKDREGYEQYF

V gene: TRBV4-2
clone size: .
D gene: TRBD2
J gene: TRBJ2-7
CDR3 DNA: TGTGCCAGCAGCCCAGGGACTAGCGGATCATTAACCTACGAGCAGTACTTC
CDR3 protein: CASSPGTSGSLTYEQYF

V gene: TRBV30
clone size: few
D gene: .
J gene: TRBJ1-1
CDR3 DNA: TGTGCCTGGAGAACCGGGAAGAACACTGAAGCTTTCTTT
CDR3 protein: CAWRTGKNTEAFF

V gene: TRBV3-1/TRBV3-2
clone size: .
D gene: TRBD2
J gene: TRBJ2-3
CDR3 DNA: TGTGCCAGCAGCCGGCTAGCGGGAGGGCAAAATACGCAGTATTTT
CDR3 protein: CASSRLAGGQNTQYF

V gene: TRBV29-1
clone size: .
D gene: .
J gene: TRBJ2-1
CDR3 DNA: TGCAGCGTTGATGGGAGCAATGAGCAGTTCTTC
CDR3 protein: CSVDGSNEQFF

V gene: TRBV11-3
clone size: .
D gene: TRBD2
J gene: TRBJ2-7
CDR3 DNA: TGTGCCAGCAGCCGGACTAGCGGGAGTCATGCCTACGAGCAGTACTTC
CDR3 protein: CASSRTSGSHAYEQYF

V gene: TRBV7-2
clone size: .
D gene: TRBD1
J gene: TRBJ1-1
CDR3 DNA: TGTGCCAGCAGCCTGGGACAGGGGCGGTCCACTGAAGCTTTCTTT
CDR3 protein: CASSLGQGRSTEAFF

V gene: TRBV6-5
clone size: .
D gene: .
J gene: TRBJ1-2
CDR3 DNA: TGTGCCAGCAGACGCACGGGGGACTATGGCTACACCTTC
CDR3 protein: CASRRTGDYGYTF

V gene: TRBV30
clone size: few
D gene: TRBD1
J gene: TRBJ1-2
CDR3 DNA: TGTGCCTGGAGTCAAATCGACAGGGCTGGCTACACCTTC
CDR3 protein: CAWSQIDRAGYTF

V gene: TRBV11-2
clone size: .
D gene: .
J gene: TRBJ2-1
CDR3 DNA: TGTGCCAGCAGCCCCCTTACGGGACTCACCACCAATGAGCAGTTCTTC
CDR3 protein: CASSPLTGLTTNEQFF

V gene: TRBV7-9
clone size: .
D gene: TRBD1
J gene: TRBJ1-5
CDR3 DNA: TGTGCCAGCAGCTTGGGGACAGGGGGCGGGGAGCCCCAGCATTTT
CDR3 protein: CASSLGTGGGEPQHF

V gene: TRBV19
clone size: .
D gene: TRBD2
J gene: TRBJ2-3
CDR3 DNA: TGTGCCAGTAGTGGCTGGCGGGGGACCGGCACAGATACGCAGTATTTT
CDR3 protein: CASSGWRGTGTDTQYF

V gene: TRBV19
clone size: .
D gene: TRBD1
J gene: TRBJ1-2
CDR3 DNA: TGTGCCAGCCGACCAGGGGGAAAGTATGGCTACACCTTC
CDR3 protein: CASRPGGKYGYTF

V gene: TRBV5-4
clone size: few
D gene: TRBD1
J gene: TRBJ1-5
CDR3 DNA: TGTGCCAGCAGCCCGGGACAGGGACAACGCAATCAGCCCCAGCATTTT
CDR3 protein: CASSPGQGQRNQPQHF

V gene: TRBV6-5
clone size: .
D gene: TRBD1
J gene: TRBJ2-2
CDR3 DNA: TGTGCCAGCAGGGGGGACAGGGGGTTCACCGGGGAGCTGTTTTTT
CDR3 protein: CASRGDRGFTGELFF

V gene: TRBV30
clone size: .
D gene: .
J gene: TRBJ2-7
CDR3 DNA: TGTGCCTGGAGTGGGCTAGCTTTTTACGAGCAGTACTTC
CDR3 protein: CAWSGLAFYEQYF

V gene: TRBV7-2
clone size: .
D gene: TRBD1
J gene: TRBJ1-2
CDR3 DNA: TGTGCCAGCAGCTTAGCGGACAGGCTTAACTATGGCTACACCTTC
CDR3 protein: CASSLADRLNYGYTF

V gene: TRBV4-1
clone size: .
D gene: .
J gene: TRBJ2-7
CDR3 DNA: TGCGCCAGCAGCCAAGATCTTCCGAGCATACCCTACGAGCAGTACTTC
CDR3 protein: CASSQDLPSIPYEQYF

V gene: TRBV24-1
clone size: .
D gene: TRBD1
J gene: TRBJ1-4
CDR3 DNA: TGTGCCACCAGTGGAACCGGGACAGGCGAAAAACTGTTTTTT
CDR3 protein: CATSGTGTGEKLFF

V gene: TRBV2
clone size: .
D gene: TRBD1
J gene: TRBJ2-7
CDR3 DNA: TGTGCCAGCAATCTACAGGGGTCGTTTGGTGAGCAGTACTTC
CDR3 protein: CASNLQGSFGEQYF

V gene: TRBV27
clone size: .
D gene: TRBD2
J gene: TRBJ2-1
CDR3 DNA: TGTGCCAGCAGTTTACCACCGACTAGCGGGGAGCCCTCCTACAATGAGCAGTTCTTC
CDR3 protein: CASSLPPTSGEPSYNEQFF

V gene: TRBV28
clone size: .
D gene: .
J gene: TRBJ2-4
CDR3 DNA: TGTGCCAGCAGTGAGATCCCCACCCGGAGGCGCAAAAACATTCAGTACTTC
CDR3 protein: CASSEIPTRRRKNIQYF

V gene: TRBV6-5
clone size: .
D gene: .
J gene: TRBJ2-7
CDR3 DNA: TGTGCCAGCAGTCTACAGCCCGCTGGATACGAGCAGTACTTC
CDR3 protein: CASSLQPAGYEQYF

V gene: TRBV7-3
clone size: .
D gene: TRBD2
J gene: TRBJ2-1
CDR3 DNA: TGTGCCAGCAGCCCTAGCGGGTGGAATGAGCAGTTCTTC
CDR3 protein: CASSPSGWNEQFF